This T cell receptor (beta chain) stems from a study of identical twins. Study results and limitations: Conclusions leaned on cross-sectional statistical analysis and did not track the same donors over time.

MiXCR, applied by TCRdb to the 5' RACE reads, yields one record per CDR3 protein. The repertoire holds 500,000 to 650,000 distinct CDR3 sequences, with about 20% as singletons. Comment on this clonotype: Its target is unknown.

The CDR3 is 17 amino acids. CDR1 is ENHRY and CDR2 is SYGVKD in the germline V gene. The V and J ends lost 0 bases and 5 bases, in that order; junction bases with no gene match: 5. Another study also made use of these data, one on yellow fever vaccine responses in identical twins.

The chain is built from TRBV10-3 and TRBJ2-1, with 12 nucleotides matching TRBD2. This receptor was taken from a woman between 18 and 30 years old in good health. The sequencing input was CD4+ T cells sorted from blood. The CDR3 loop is CAISESPLAGGHNEQFF. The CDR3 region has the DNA TGTGCCATCAGTGAGTCCCCCCTAGCGGGGGGGCACAATGAGCAGTTCTTC.